Listed here are 13 T cell receptor beta chains from one sample, sequenced in a study of T cell responses to AZD1222 COVID-19 vaccine. Assay used: immunoSEQ multiplex PCR; TCRdb lists only in-frame clones, some missing. This table has more than 100,000 clones, about 85% appearing once. Here the sequenced sample was peripheral blood, taken on day 0 of AZD1222 vaccination. These receptor sequences come from an adult in good health.

The V call is TRBV5-6, the J call TRBJ1-1; maybe TRBD1 (5 bases). CDR3 length: 13 amino acids. Germline loops: CDR1 SGHDT, CDR2 YYEEEE. Trimming took 4 bases from V and 7 from J, leaving 14 bases between them. CDR3: CASSHPGGGEAFF. In DNA form, the CDR3 reads TGTGCCAGCAGCCACCCCGGGGGTGGTGAAGCTTTCTTT.

The genes are TRBV12-5 and TRBJ2-7; the D gene is possibly TRBD2 (5 bases). The ends were cut back, 7 bases at V and 11 bases at J, with 21 bases in the middle. Germline V gene data show CDR1 as LGHNT and CDR2 as FRNRAP. CDR3 length: 13 amino acids. CDR3 amino acids: CASAQEPGGRKYF. The CDR3 DNA follows: TGTGCTAGTGCCCAAGAACCCGGAGGTAGGAAGTACTTC.

The chain carries TRBV6-4 and TRBJ2-2; D gene unclear. Germline V gene lookup returns CDR1 MRHNA and CDR2 SNTAGT. This CDR3 spans 13 amino acids. Trimming left V 3 bases short and J 6 bases short, with 8 bases between. CDR3 region: CASSEVGAGELFF. The CDR3 DNA reads as TGTGCCAGCAGTGAAGTAGGAGCCGGGGAGCTGTTTTTT.

CDR3 protein: CAWSVDRHQPQHF. The CDR3 DNA reads as TGTGCCTGGAGTGTTGATAGGCATCAGCCCCAGCATTTT. V is TRBV30 and J is TRBJ1-5; D unclear. Trimming took 0 bases from V and 5 from J, leaving 8 bases between them. The germline CDR1 and CDR2 sequences are GTSNPN and SVGIG (reference sequence). The CDR3 spans 13 residues.

This sequence joins TRBV3-1 (or the pseudogene TRBV3-2) and TRBJ2-7; 9 bases agree with TRBD2. This CDR3 comprises 14 residues. V was clipped by 3 bases and J by 4 bases; unmatched bases: 4. CDR1 LGHDT and CDR2 YNNKEL come from the germline V gene (reference sequence). CDR3 sequence reads: CASSHGAGGYEQYF. DNA for the CDR3: TGTGCCAGCAGCCATGGAGCGGGGGGTTACGAGCAGTACTTC.

The chain is built from TRBV28 and TRBJ1-1, with 7 positions matching TRBD1. The CDR3 sequence is 15 residues long. Germline V gene sequence: CDR1 MDHEN, CDR2 SYDVKM. V was pared by 7 bases and J by 1 base, with 9 bases of the junction left unmatched. CDR3 residues: CASTPPGQKNTEAFF. The DNA for the CDR3 is TGTGCCAGCACTCCCCCGGGACAGAAGAACACTGAAGCTTTCTTT.

This chain connects TRBV5-1 to TRBJ2-1; the match to TRBD2 covers 7 bases. Germline CDR1 is SGHRS and CDR2 is YFSETQ. The J segment lost 6 bases and the V segment lost 0 bases, leaving 9 bases of the junction unmatched. The CDR3 covers 16 residues. CDR3: CASSLAGRGKINEQFF. The DNA for the CDR3 is TGCGCCAGCAGCTTGGCCGGGCGGGGGAAGATCAATGAGCAGTTCTTC.

The chain uses TRBV21-1 and TRBJ1-1; TRBD1 reflects the table's D call only, with no check against the DNA. TRBV21-1 is flagged as a pseudogene. The CDR3 is made up of 16 amino acids. The CDR3 DNA sequence: TGTGCCAGCAGCAAAGCAAACGGACACAGGAACACTGAAGCTTTCTTT. Amino acid sequence: CASSKANGHRNTEAFF.

V gene TRBV27 combines with J gene TRBJ2-5, with a weak D call TRBD2 (6 bases). V was cut by 8 bases and J by 4 bases, with 17 bases left in between. CDR1 and CDR2 from the germline V gene are MNHEY and SMNVEV (reference sequence). This CDR3 comprises 14 residues. This CDR3 is CASGGVGGSETQYF. The CDR3 DNA follows: TGTGCCAGCGGTGGAGTCGGGGGTTCAGAGACCCAGTACTTC.

This chain uses TRBV5-1 with TRBJ2-3; TRBD1 agrees at 9 bases. J was trimmed by 4 bases and V by 2 bases; bases with no gene match: 5. CDR1 SGHRS and CDR2 YFSETQ come from the germline V gene. The CDR3 has 15 residues. The CDR3, as DNA: TGCGCCAGCAGCTTCGAACAGGGGGCTTCAGATACGCAGTATTTT. Its protein is CASSFEQGASDTQYF.

This clone has a single count. V usage is TRBV6-5 and J usage is TRBJ2-1; D perhaps matches TRBD2 (7 bases). This CDR3 is 16 amino acids long. Trimming took 2 bases from V and 6 from J, leaving 17 bases between them. Looked up from germline, CDR1 is MNHEY and CDR2 is SVGAGI. CDR3 sequence reads: CASSYIGGRGLNEQFF. The CDR3, as DNA: TGTGCCAGCAGTTACATAGGGGGGAGGGGACTCAATGAGCAGTTCTTC.

This rearrangement joins TRBV28 to TRBJ1-5; a possible D gene is TRBD1 (6 bases). The CDR3 contains 13 residues. Trimming stripped 6 bases from V and 7 bases from J, with 13 bases between. CDR1 and CDR2 (germline): MDHEN, SYDVKM. Here the CDR3 reads CASSNRAWQPQHF. The CDR3 region has the DNA TGTGCCAGCAGCAACAGGGCTTGGCAGCCCCAGCATTTT.

This clone was detected once. This sequence joins TRBV11-3 and TRBJ2-1; possibly TRBD2 for D (5 bases). The CDR3 has 12 residues. V shed 4 bases and J shed 7 bases, with 8 bases lying between them. Germline V gene lookup returns CDR1 SGHNT and CDR2 YENEEA. This CDR3 is CASSWTGNEQFF. The CDR3 DNA reads as TGTGCCAGCAGCTGGACTGGAAATGAGCAGTTCTTC.